This T cell receptor (beta chain) comes out of a study of T-cell reconstitution after alpha-beta-depleted transplantation in children. Whole-study findings and limits: Several patients had high TCRbeta diversity at day 60; it came from surviving recipient T cells and thymic progenitors. Approximately two months post-transplant, alpha-beta T cells reportedly originated from several hundred expanded graft clones.

The authors prepared the TCRbeta library with unique molecular identifiers. MiXCR, run by TCRdb on the PCR reads, gives a single entry per CDR3 protein. The data show 250,000 to 300,000 distinct CDR3 sequences, roughly 12% seen once. V lost 5 bases and J 9 bases, leaving 14 bases between the germline ends. The CDR3 is 12 amino acids. Germline CDR1 reads DFQATT; CDR2 reads SNEGSKA (reference sequence). This clonotype was detected many times. Antigen unknown. The clonotype comes from a male patient between 2 and 10 years old who had a stem cell transplant for chronic granulomatous disease, so the T cells may come from the graft donor. The V gene is TRBV20-1, the J gene TRBJ2-1, with no clear D. The sequencing used peripheral blood, collected 180 days after TCRalphabeta/CD19-depleted stem cell transplant. As DNA, the CDR3 is TGCAGTGCTTCCCGGACGAAAATTGAGCAGTTCTTC. As protein: CSASRTKIEQFF.